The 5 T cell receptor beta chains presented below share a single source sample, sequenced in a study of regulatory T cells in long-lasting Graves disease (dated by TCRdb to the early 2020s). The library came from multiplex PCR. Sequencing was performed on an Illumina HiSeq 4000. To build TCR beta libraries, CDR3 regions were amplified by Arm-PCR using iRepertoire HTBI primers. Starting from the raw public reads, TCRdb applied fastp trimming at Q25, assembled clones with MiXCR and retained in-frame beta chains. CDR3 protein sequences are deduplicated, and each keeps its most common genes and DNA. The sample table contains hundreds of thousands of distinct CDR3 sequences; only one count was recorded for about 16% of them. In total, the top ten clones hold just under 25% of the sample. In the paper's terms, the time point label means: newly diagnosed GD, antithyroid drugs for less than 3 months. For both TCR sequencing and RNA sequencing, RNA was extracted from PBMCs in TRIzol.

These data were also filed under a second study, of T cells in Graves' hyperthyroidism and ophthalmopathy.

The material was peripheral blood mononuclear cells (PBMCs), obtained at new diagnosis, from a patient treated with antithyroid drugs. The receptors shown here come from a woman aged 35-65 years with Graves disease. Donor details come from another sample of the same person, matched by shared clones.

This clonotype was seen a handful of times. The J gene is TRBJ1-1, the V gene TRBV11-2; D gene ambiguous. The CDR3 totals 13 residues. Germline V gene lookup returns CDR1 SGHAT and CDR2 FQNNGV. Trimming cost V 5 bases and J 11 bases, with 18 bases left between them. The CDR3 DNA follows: TGTGCCAGCAGCACCCGGACCGTGGCCGAGGCTTTCTTT. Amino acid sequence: CASSTRTVAEAFF.

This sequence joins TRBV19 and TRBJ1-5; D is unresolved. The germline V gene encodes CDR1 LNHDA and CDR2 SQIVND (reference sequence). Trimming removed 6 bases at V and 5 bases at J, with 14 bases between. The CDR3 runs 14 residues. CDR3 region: CASRRARDDQPQHF. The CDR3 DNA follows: TGTGCCAGTAGGAGAGCGAGAGATGATCAGCCCCAGCATTTT.

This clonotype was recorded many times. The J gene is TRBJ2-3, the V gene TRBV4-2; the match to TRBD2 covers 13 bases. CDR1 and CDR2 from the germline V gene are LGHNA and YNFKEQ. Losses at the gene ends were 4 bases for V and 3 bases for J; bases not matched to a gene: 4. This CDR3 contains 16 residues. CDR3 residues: CASSRTSGGATDTQYF. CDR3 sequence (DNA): TGTGCCAGCAGCCGAACTAGCGGGGGGGCAACAGATACGCAGTATTTT.

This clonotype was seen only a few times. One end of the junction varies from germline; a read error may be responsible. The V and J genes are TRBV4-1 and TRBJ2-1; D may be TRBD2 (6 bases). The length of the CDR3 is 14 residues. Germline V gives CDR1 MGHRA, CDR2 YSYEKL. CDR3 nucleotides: TGTGCCAGCAGCCAAGATAGCGGTGGCAATGAGCAGTTCTTC. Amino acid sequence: CASSQDSGGNEQFF.

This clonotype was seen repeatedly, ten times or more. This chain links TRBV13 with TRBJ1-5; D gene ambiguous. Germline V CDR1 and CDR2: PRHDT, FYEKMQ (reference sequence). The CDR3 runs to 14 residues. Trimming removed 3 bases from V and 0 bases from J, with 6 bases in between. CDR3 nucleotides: TGTGCCAGCAGCTTCGGGGTTAGCAATCAGCCCCAGCATTTT. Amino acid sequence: CASSFGVSNQPQHF.